This TCR beta chain stems from a study of beta chain features in type 1 diabetes. Investigators reverse transcribed all isolated RNA, so they sequenced expressed TCRB transcripts. Profiling relied on immunoSEQ multiplex PCR, and the TCRdb table lists in-frame clones only, not all of them. The data hold tens of thousands of clones, with roughly 45% observed a single time. Blood was drawn once from each donor into heparinised tubes. The draws averaged approximately 110 mL. Based on CD45RO/CCR7/CD25/CD127/CD95/CD27, CD4+ regulatory, stem cell-like memory, naive and central memory cells were sorted. Study-level findings and limits: Among all four CD4+ subsets, Type 1 diabetes patients had TCRB CDR3s that were moderately but significantly shorter. Patients with type 1 diabetes carried fewer insertions and had more deletions at their VDJ junctions.

This clone was seen more than once but under ten times. Its antigen is unknown. The V gene end was trimmed by 5 bases and the J gene end by 7 bases; junction bases not matched to a gene: 8. In germline, CDR1 is SEHNR, CDR2 FQNEAQ (reference sequence). This CDR3 spans 15 amino acids. This receptor was taken from a man aged 25-45 years with type 1 diabetes. The sequenced sample was stem cell memory CD4+ T cells from blood. V is TRBV7-9 and J is TRBJ2-2, with 9 nucleotides matching TRBD2. This chain's CDR3 is CASSARGGRSGELFF. In DNA, the CDR3 is TGTGCCAGCAGCGCGCGGGGGGGCCGGAGCGGGGAGCTGTTTTTT.